Below, 8 T cell receptor beta chains from the same sample are listed, as sequenced in a study of blood T cells in healthy people across ages. Primers used in a second PCR of about 6 to 12 cycles were a sample-barcoded 5' primer and a J-beta primer mix. TCRdb independently ran MiXCR on the 5' RACE reads; one entry per CDR3 protein. The sample has approximately 800,000 distinct CDR3 sequences; nearly 60% are singletons. Source material: blood. Receptors originate from a man younger than 45 in good health.

The V and J genes are TRBV20-1 and TRBJ2-7, with TRBD2 as a possible D gene (5 bases). The closer fit of TRBJ2-5 to the DNA end suggests the J call may be wrong. Looked up from germline, CDR1 is DFQATT and CDR2 is SNEGSKA (reference sequence). The CDR3 has 12 amino acids. CDR3 nucleotides: TGCAGTGCTGATGGACTTGGAGGGACCCAGTACTTC. This encodes CSADGLGGTQYF.

The chain couples TRBV28 to TRBJ2-3, with a weak D call TRBD2 (6 bases). This CDR3 contains 19 residues. The V gene lost 5 bases and the J gene lost 0 bases, with 24 bases spanning the gap. From germline, CDR1 is MDHEN and CDR2 SYDVKM. Here the CDR3 reads CASSTAGGLQSQSTDTQYF. CDR3 nucleotides: TGTGCCAGCAGTACGGCCGGGGGACTTCAAAGCCAAAGCACAGATACGCAGTATTTT.

For the CDR3, the DNA is TGCGCCGACAGGGGTCTGGCGGAAAAACTGTTTTTT. Its translation: CADRGLAEKLFF. The chain has TRBV4-3 and TRBJ1-4, with 8 nucleotides matching TRBD1. CDR3 length equals 12 residues. V was clipped by 11 bases and J by 8 bases; unmatched bases: 7. Per germline, CDR1 LGHNA and CDR2 YSLEER.

V usage is TRBV20-1 and J usage is TRBJ2-2; the D is unclear. CDR3 size: 13 residues. Trimming left V 5 bases short and J 1 base short, with 8 bases between. Germline CDR1 reads DFQATT; CDR2 reads SNEGSKA (reference sequence). CDR3 sequence: CSAPTENTGELFF. The CDR3 nucleotides read TGCAGTGCTCCAACAGAGAACACCGGGGAGCTGTTTTTT.

The genes are TRBV27 and TRBJ2-6, with D uncertain. From germline, CDR1 is MNHEY and CDR2 SMNVEV (reference sequence). Deletions cut 0 bases from V and 0 bases from J, with 6 bases between. The CDR3 sequence is 16 residues long. CDR3: CASSLSSNSGANVLTF. The CDR3 coding sequence is TGTGCCAGCAGTTTATCGAGTAACTCTGGGGCCAACGTCCTGACTTTC.

This sequence joins TRBV10-3 and TRBJ1-1; D is unresolved. Germline V CDR1 and CDR2: ENHRY, SYGVKD. CDR3 size: 12 residues. Trimming left V 8 bases short and J 0 bases short, with 7 bases between. This CDR3 is CAIEGMNTEAFF. The CDR3 DNA is TGTGCCATCGAAGGCATGAACACTGAAGCTTTCTTT.

J is TRBJ2-7 and V is TRBV29-1, with 7 bases that match TRBD1. Germline trimming cut 7 bases from V and 2 bases from J; bases unmatched to any gene: 14. This CDR3 has 15 amino acids. Germline V gives CDR1 SQVTM, CDR2 ANQGSEA. The CDR3 here is CSGAQEKTGPYEQYF. CDR3 nucleotide sequence: TGCAGCGGGGCTCAGGAGAAGACAGGGCCCTACGAGCAGTACTTC.

The J gene is TRBJ2-1, the V gene TRBV12-5, with TRBD1 identical over 7 bases. CDR3 length: 15 amino acids. Germline CDR1 LGHNT, CDR2 FRNRAP. V was pared by 3 bases and J by 0 bases, with 2 bases of the junction left unmatched. The CDR3 is CASGFGQDSYNEQFF. The CDR3 region has the DNA TGTGCTAGTGGTTTCGGACAGGACTCCTACAATGAGCAGTTCTTC.